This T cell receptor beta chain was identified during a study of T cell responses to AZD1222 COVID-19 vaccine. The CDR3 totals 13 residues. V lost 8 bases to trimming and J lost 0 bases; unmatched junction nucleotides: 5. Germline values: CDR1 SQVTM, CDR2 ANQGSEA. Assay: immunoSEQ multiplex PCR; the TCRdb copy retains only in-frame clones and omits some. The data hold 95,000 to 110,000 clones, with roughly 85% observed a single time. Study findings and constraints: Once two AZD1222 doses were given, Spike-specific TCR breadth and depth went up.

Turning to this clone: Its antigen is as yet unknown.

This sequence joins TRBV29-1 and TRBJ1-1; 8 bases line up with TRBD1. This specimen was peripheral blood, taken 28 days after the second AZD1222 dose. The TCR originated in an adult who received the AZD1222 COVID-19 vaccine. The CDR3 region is CSSTGQVNTEAFF. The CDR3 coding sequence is TGCAGCTCAACGGGACAGGTGAACACTGAAGCTTTCTTT.